This T cell receptor (beta chain) was captured in a study of Ad26.COV2.S vaccination and SARS-CoV-2 variants. The V gene lost 3 bases and the J gene lost 0 bases, with 5 bases spanning the gap. CDR3 length equals 13 residues. The germline CDR1 and CDR2 sequences are MDHEN and SYDVKM. Sequenced by immunoSEQ multiplex PCR; TCRdb stores in-frame clones only, minus some. The profile shows 350,000 to 600,000 clones, roughly 87% of them singletons. The treatment is: around 19 received Ad26.COV2.S at low or high dose, single or two shots; 5 received placebo; per-sample allocation not given. Day 63 after the first injection of vaccine or placebo was the sampling time.

Sample: peripheral blood, taken in a trial of Ad26.COV2.S vaccine versus placebo. The chain joins TRBV28 to TRBJ1-1; D unresolved. This sequence was found in a person between 18 and 60 years old who received the Ad26.COV2.S COVID-19 vaccine or a placebo. CDR3 loop: CASSFGLNTEAFF. In nucleotides, the CDR3 is TGTGCCAGCAGTTTTGGTCTGAACACTGAAGCTTTCTTT.